The 8 T cell receptor beta chains presented below share a single source sample, sequenced in a study of blood T cell repertoires in COVID-19 (TCRdb year 2020). The library was produced with the immunoSEQ multiplex PCR assay. In TCRdb, the immuneACCESS table is reduced to in-frame sequences with V and J assigned. These tables do not hold every clone; where another copy was compared, an unresolved V gene accounts for under half, and the others remain unexplained. A total of roughly 97,000 clones appear in this sample, 76% of them only once. Over 6% of the sample lies in the top ten. Sequenced: peripheral blood. Receptors originate from a man between 65 and 85 years old with acute or convalescent COVID-19.

The chain carries TRBV24-1 and TRBJ2-7, with TRBD2 identical over 14 bases. CDR1 is KGHDR and CDR2 is SFDVKD in the germline V gene. The CDR3 is 20 amino acids. V lost 2 bases, J lost 0 bases, and 11 bases stayed unmatched. The CDR3 protein is CATSDSPGTSGSFSSYEQYF. The CDR3, as DNA: TGTGCCACCAGTGATTCCCCTGGGACTAGCGGGAGTTTCAGCTCCTACGAGCAGTACTTC.

The chain employs TRBV7-6 and TRBJ1-1; 7 bases line up with TRBD1. Losses at the gene ends were 5 bases for V and 3 bases for J; bases not matched to a gene: 3. This CDR3 region has 13 residues. Germline lookup yields CDR1 SGHVS and CDR2 FNYEAQ. CDR3 nucleotides: TGTGCCAGCAGCCGGGACAGCTACACTGAAGCTTTCTTT. Its protein is CASSRDSYTEAFF.

This clone showed up just once. The rearrangement joins TRBV19 to TRBJ1-1; D is perhaps TRBD1 (5 bases). CDR1 LNHDA and CDR2 SQIVND come from the germline V gene (reference sequence). The CDR3 is 17 residues long. V lost 2 bases to trimming and J lost 0 bases, with 16 bases between them. CDR3 coding DNA: TGTGCCAGTAGTATATTGGAGACAGATATGATGAACACTGAAGCTTTCTTT. Protein product: CASSILETDMMNTEAFF.

In this sample, this clone turned up a few times. The J gene is TRBJ1-3, the V gene TRBV11-2; D uncertain. This CDR3 region has 17 residues. Germline values: CDR1 SGHAT, CDR2 FQNNGV. The ends were cut back, 0 bases at V and 4 bases at J, with 16 bases in the middle. In DNA form, the CDR3 reads TGTGCCAGCAGCTTAGACCCCGCGTGGGCCAAGGGAAACACCATATATTTT. Its translation: CASSLDPAWAKGNTIYF.

V gene TRBV19 combines with J gene TRBJ2-3; 7 nucleotides match TRBD1. With V trimmed by 0 bases and J by 2 bases, 5 bases remained unmatched. The V gene's germline CDR1 is LNHDA and CDR2 SQIVND (reference sequence). The CDR3 extends over 16 amino acids. For the CDR3, the DNA is TGTGCCAGTAGTATAGACCAAACAGGGGCCACAGATACGCAGTATTTT. It specifies CASSIDQTGATDTQYF. Filled out from reference TRBV19 and TRBJ2-3, the complete variable domain reads DGGITQSPKYLFRKEGQNVTLSCEQNLNHDAMYWYRQDPGQGLRLIYYSQIVNDFQKGDIAEGYSVSREKKESFPLTVTSAQKNPTAFYLCASSIDQTGATDTQYFGPGTRLTVL.

The chain is built from TRBV28 and TRBJ1-4, with 11 bases aligning to TRBD1. J was trimmed by 14 bases and V by 3 bases; bases with no gene match: 11. CDR3 length: 15 amino acids. Germline V CDR1 and CDR2: MDHEN, SYDVKM. CDR3 DNA: TGTGCCAGCAGTTTTTCGGACAGGGGGCGTTGGAGTCTGTTTTTT. Translated, it gives CASSFSDRGRWSLFF.

The chain is built from TRBV28 and TRBJ2-3; 7 nucleotides line up with TRBD2. This CDR3 has 15 amino acids. CDR1 and CDR2 (germline): MDHEN, SYDVKM. The junction had 6 bases not matched to a gene; V was cut back by 2 bases and J by 4 bases. As DNA, the CDR3 is TGTGCCAGCAGTTTAGAGCGGGGCTCGGCAGATACGCAGTATTTT. It codes for CASSLERGSADTQYF.

This clone was observed a few times. This chain links TRBV28 with TRBJ2-7; tentatively, D is TRBD1 (6 bases). The germline CDR1 and CDR2 sequences are MDHEN and SYDVKM. The CDR3 contains 14 residues. Trimming shortened V by 6 bases and J by 0 bases, and 12 bases separated the two germline ends. The CDR3 sequence: CASSIQGSSYEQYF. The CDR3 bases are TGTGCCAGCAGCATACAGGGAAGCTCCTACGAGCAGTACTTC.